The 15 T cell receptor beta chains below all came from one sample that was sequenced in a study of CD8+CD57+ T cells in acquired aplastic anemia. Genomic DNA, the template, was used for profiling of the TCR beta VDJ and CDR3. In TCRdb, the reads were re-called with MiXCR into one record per CDR3 protein. The sample includes hundreds of thousands of distinct CDR3 sequences, about 44% of them seen just once. CD8+CD57+ cell expansion had been shown by flow cytometry in patients chosen for sequencing. The sample consisted of sorted CD4+, CD8+, or CD8+CD57+ T cells (not recorded which) from PBMCs. The receptors originated from a human donor with aplastic anemia.

The chain employs TRBV30 and TRBJ1-3, with D hard to call. The V end was cut by 5 bases, the J end by 1 base, with 6 bases between. The CDR3 covers 12 residues. Looked up from germline, CDR1 is GTSNPN and CDR2 is SVGIG (reference sequence). Here the CDR3 reads CAWGDSGNTIYF. In DNA form, the CDR3 reads TGTGCCTGGGGGGATTCTGGAAACACCATATATTTT.

V and J are TRBV2 and TRBJ1-1, with D hard to call. The CDR3 covers 14 residues. The germline CDR1 and CDR2 sequences are SNHLY and FYNNEI. The germline V and J ends were trimmed by 5 bases and 3 bases, with 13 bases remaining between them. The CDR3 protein is CASSKIQQDTEAFF. The DNA for the CDR3 is TGTGCCAGCAGTAAAATACAGCAGGACACTGAAGCTTTCTTT.

The V gene is TRBV20-1, the J gene TRBJ2-7; D is unclear. The CDR3 sequence is 12 residues long. Germline V CDR1 and CDR2: DFQATT, SNEGSKA (reference sequence). The germline V and J ends were trimmed by 1 base and 5 bases, with 9 bases remaining between them. CDR3 amino acids: CSARVPGHEQYF. The CDR3 DNA sequence: TGCAGTGCTAGAGTTCCTGGACACGAGCAGTACTTC.

J is TRBJ1-1 and V is TRBV7-3, with 7 nucleotides matching TRBD1. The CDR3 covers 14 residues. Trimming cost V 5 bases and J 4 bases; bases outside gene matches: 7. The germline gives CDR1 SGHTA, CDR2 FQGTGA. The CDR3 nucleotides are TGTGCCAGCAGCCTAGCAGGGGGGAGCACTGAAGCTTTCTTT. Its translation: CASSLAGGSTEAFF.

The chain uses TRBV29-1 and TRBJ1-2; the D is unclear. V was cut by 6 bases and J by 4 bases, with 15 bases left in between. Germline assignment: CDR1 SQVTM and CDR2 ANQGSEA. The CDR3 totals 13 residues. The CDR3 reads CSVLLGEIYGYTF. The CDR3 nucleotides read TGCAGCGTGCTACTTGGGGAAATCTATGGCTACACCTTC.

The V and J genes are TRBV2 and TRBJ1-1, with 9 bases matching TRBD1. Losses at the gene ends were 6 bases for V and 1 base for J; bases not matched to a gene: 3. Germline loops: CDR1 SNHLY, CDR2 FYNNEI. The CDR3 runs 14 residues. CDR3 nucleotides: TGTGCCAGCAGGACGGGACAGGGGAACACTGAAGCTTTCTTT. Its translation is CASRTGQGNTEAFF.

The chain recombines TRBV6-2 or TRBV6-3 with TRBJ2-7; either TRBD1 or TRBD2 may supply D (5 bases each). Trimming removed 1 base at V and 9 bases at J, with 19 bases between. The germline V gene encodes CDR1 MNHEY and CDR2 SVGEGT. The CDR3 contains 15 residues. In DNA, the CDR3 is TGTGCCAGCAGTTACTACTCCGGGACGGACGACGGGCAGTACTTC. Protein product: CASSYYSGTDDGQYF.

This chain uses TRBV14 with TRBJ2-3, with 13 nucleotides matching TRBD2. This CDR3 has 17 amino acids. Germline lookup yields CDR1 SGHDN and CDR2 FVKESK. The ends lost 4 bases at V and 0 bases at J; junction bases unmatched: 4. CDR3 in DNA: TGTGCCAGCAGCCCACTAGCGGGAGGGATTAGCACAGATACGCAGTATTTT. Amino acid sequence: CASSPLAGGISTDTQYF. The full variable domain, its missing parts supplied by reference TRBV14 and TRBJ2-3, is EAGVTQFPSHSVIEKGQTVTLRCDPISGHDNLYWYRRVMGKEIKFLLHFVKESKQDESGMPNNRFLAERTGGTYSTLKVQPAELEDSGVYFCASSPLAGGISTDTQYFGPGTRLTVL.

This clonotype was counted many times. The chain employs TRBV6-4 and TRBJ1-1; unclear D gene. V was shortened by 4 bases and J by 10 bases, with 13 bases between the two germline ends. The CDR3 loop spans 12 amino acids. Germline V gene data show CDR1 as MRHNA and CDR2 as SNTAGT. The CDR3 DNA is TGTGCCAGCAGTGTTAGGACGGATGGAGCTTTCTTT. Its protein is CASSVRTDGAFF.

A note on this clonotype: Given the absence of the conserved phenylalanine or tryptophan at the CDR3 end, a read error is likely. The chain recombines TRBV7-9 with TRBJ1-1, with 7 bases aligning to TRBD1. V was clipped by 6 bases and J by 1 base; unmatched bases: 11. The CDR3 is 16 amino acids. CDR1 and CDR2 (germline): SEHNR, FQNEAQ (reference sequence). CDR3 DNA sequence: TGTGCCAGCAGAGATGACAGGGACGTGGGGAACACTGAAGCTTTCCTT. Amino acid sequence: CASRDDRDVGNTEAFL.

The rearrangement uses TRBV5-1 and TRBJ2-7; 8 nucleotides line up with TRBD1. This CDR3 is built from 16 residues. Germline-derived CDR1 and CDR2 are SGHRS and YFSETQ. Trimming at V came to 4 bases and at J to 1 base, leaving 10 bases not matched to a gene. CDR3 in amino acids: CASSPSVTGGSYEQYF. CDR3 coding DNA: TGCGCCAGCAGCCCGTCGGTAACAGGGGGTTCCTACGAGCAGTACTTC.

This rearrangement joins TRBV2 to TRBJ1-5; no reliable D call. Germline V gene data show CDR1 as SNHLY and CDR2 as FYNNEI. V was trimmed by 6 bases and J by 1 base, leaving 7 bases between them. CDR3 length: 13 amino acids. The chain's CDR3 is CASRWLSNQPQHF. In DNA form, the CDR3 reads TGTGCCAGCAGGTGGTTGAGCAATCAGCCCCAGCATTTT.

The gene calls are TRBV7-6 and TRBJ2-3, with D perhaps TRBD2 (6 bases). Between the trimmed V and J ends, which lost 5 bases and 2 bases, there was a span of 14 bases. The CDR3 contains 15 residues. From germline, CDR1 is SGHVS and CDR2 FNYEAQ. The CDR3 protein is CASSPDRGYTDTQYF. CDR3 nucleotides: TGTGCCAGCAGCCCTGACCGGGGGTACACAGATACGCAGTATTTT.

This clonotype came up a few times. The chain employs TRBV9 and TRBJ2-2; D not certain. CDR3 length equals 14 residues. The ends were cut back, 4 bases at V and 4 bases at J, with 11 bases in the middle. The germline CDR1 and CDR2 sequences are SGDLS and YYNGEE. The CDR3 bases are TGTGCCAGCAGCACCCCTGCGAGCACCGGGGAGCTGTTTTTT. This translates into CASSTPASTGELFF.

The chain employs TRBV10-1 and TRBJ1-1, with TRBD1 identical over 9 bases. The CDR3 contains 13 residues. V was clipped by 9 bases and J by 0 bases; unmatched bases: 2. Looked up from germline, CDR1 is WNHNN and CDR2 is SYGVQD (reference sequence). In nucleotides, the CDR3 is TGCGCCAGGGACAGGGGAATGAACACTGAAGCTTTCTTT. Encoded protein: CARDRGMNTEAFF.